This TCR beta chain was identified during a study of identical twins. A single record per CDR3 protein comes from TCRdb applying MiXCR to the 5' RACE reads. The sample has 1,800,000 or so distinct CDR3 sequences, roughly 35% seen once. The TCR comes from a newborn girl in good health. Source material: cord blood.

The CDR3 DNA reads as TGTGCCAGCAGTGAAGGGGCGATCAATCAGCCCCAGCATTTT. Translated: CASSEGAINQPQHF. V usage is TRBV2 and J usage is TRBJ1-5, with no clear D. This CDR3 contains 14 residues. The germline gives CDR1 SNHLY, CDR2 FYNNEI. V was clipped by 1 base and J by 3 bases, with 7 bases between them.